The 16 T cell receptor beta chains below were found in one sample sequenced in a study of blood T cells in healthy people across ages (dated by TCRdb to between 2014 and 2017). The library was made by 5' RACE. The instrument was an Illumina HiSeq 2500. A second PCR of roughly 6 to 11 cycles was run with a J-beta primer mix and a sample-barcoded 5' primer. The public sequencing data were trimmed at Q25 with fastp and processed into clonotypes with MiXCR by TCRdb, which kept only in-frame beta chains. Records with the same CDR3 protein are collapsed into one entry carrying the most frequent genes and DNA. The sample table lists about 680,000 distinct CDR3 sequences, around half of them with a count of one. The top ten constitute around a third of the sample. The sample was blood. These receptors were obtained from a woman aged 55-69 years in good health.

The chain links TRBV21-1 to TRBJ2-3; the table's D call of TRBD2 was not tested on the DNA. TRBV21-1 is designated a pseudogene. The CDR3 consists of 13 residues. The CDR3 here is CASSKGSVGTQYF. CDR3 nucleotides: TGTGCCAGCAGCAAAGGTAGCGTGGGCACGCAGTATTTT.

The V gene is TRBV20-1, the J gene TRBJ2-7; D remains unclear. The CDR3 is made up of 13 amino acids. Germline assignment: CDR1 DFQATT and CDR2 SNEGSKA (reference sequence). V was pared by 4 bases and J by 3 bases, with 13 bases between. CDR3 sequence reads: CSATDGSNYEQYF. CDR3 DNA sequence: TGCAGTGCTACCGACGGCTCCAACTACGAGCAGTACTTC.

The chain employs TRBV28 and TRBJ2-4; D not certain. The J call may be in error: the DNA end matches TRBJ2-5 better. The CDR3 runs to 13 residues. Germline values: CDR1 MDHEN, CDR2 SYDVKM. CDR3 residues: CASSLYKKETQYF. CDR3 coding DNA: TGTGCCAGCAGTTTATACAAAAAAGAGACCCAGTACTTC.

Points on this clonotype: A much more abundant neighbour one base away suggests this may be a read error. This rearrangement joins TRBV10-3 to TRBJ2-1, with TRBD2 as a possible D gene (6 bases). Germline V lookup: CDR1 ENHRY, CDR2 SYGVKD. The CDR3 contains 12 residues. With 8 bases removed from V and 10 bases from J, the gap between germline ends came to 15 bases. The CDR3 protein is CAIGGGWGEQFF. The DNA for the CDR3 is TGTGCCATCGGTGGGGGGTGGGGGGAGCAGTTCTTC.

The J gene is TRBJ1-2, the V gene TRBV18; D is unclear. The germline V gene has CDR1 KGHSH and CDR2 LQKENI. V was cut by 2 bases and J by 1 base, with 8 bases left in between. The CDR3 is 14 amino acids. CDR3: CASSPRKGNYGYTF. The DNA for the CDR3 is TGTGCCAGCTCACCAAGGAAGGGTAACTATGGCTACACCTTC. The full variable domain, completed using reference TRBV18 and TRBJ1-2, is NAGVMQNPRHLVRRRGQEARLRCSPMKGHSHVYWYRQLPEEGLKFMVYLQKENIIDESGMPKERFSAEFPKEGPSILRIQQVVRGDSAAYFCASSPRKGNYGYTFGSGTRLTVV.

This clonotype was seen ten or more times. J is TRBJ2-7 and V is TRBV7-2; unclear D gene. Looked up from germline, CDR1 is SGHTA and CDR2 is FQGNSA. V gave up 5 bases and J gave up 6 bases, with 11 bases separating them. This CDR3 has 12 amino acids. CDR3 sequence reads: CASSAPFSEQYF. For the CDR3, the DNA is TGTGCCAGCAGCGCCCCCTTTAGCGAGCAGTACTTC.

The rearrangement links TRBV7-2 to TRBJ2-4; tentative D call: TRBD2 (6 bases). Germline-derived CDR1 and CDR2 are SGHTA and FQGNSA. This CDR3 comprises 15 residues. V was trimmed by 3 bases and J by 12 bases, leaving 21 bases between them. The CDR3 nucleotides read TGTGCCAGCAGCTTCCAAAGGGCGGGGCCCTACGATCAGTACTTC. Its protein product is CASSFQRAGPYDQYF.

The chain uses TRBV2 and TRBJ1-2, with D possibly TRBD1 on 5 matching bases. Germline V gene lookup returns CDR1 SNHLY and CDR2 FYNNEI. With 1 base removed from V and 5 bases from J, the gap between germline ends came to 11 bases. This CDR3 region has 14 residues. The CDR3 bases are TGTGCCAGCAGTGAAGACAGGTGGACTTATGGCTACACCTTC. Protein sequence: CASSEDRWTYGYTF.

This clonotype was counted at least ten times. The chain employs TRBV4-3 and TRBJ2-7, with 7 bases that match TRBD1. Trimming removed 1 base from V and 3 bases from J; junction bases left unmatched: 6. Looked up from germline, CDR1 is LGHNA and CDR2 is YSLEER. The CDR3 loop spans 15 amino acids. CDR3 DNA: TGCGCCAGCAGCCAAGTTCGGGACAGCCTCTACGAGCAGTACTTC. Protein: CASSQVRDSLYEQYF.

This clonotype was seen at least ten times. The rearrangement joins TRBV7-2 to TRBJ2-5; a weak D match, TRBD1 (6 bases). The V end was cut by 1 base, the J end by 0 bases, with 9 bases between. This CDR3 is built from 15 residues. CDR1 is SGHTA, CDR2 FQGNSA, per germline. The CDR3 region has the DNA TGTGCCAGCAGCTTAGGACAGGTGTACCAAGAGACCCAGTACTTC. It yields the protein CASSLGQVYQETQYF.

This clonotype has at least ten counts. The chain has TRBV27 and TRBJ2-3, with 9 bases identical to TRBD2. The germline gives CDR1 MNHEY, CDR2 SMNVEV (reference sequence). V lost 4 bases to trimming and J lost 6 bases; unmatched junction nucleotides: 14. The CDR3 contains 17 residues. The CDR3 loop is CASSSAKSAGGPDTQYF. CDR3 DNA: TGTGCCAGCAGTTCCGCCAAAAGTGCGGGAGGGCCTGATACGCAGTATTTT.

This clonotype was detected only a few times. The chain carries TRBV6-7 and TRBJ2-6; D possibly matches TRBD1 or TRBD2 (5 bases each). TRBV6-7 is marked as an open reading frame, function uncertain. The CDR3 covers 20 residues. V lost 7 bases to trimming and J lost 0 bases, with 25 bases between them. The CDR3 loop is CASTNGGRDRMISGANVLTF. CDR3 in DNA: TGTGCCAGCACCAATGGGGGACGGGACCGTATGATCTCTGGGGCCAACGTCCTGACTTTC.

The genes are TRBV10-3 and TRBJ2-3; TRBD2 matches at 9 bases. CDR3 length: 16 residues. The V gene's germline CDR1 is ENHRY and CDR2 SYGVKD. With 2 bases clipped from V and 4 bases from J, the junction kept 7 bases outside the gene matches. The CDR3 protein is CAISEPGLATADTQYF. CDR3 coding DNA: TGTGCCATCAGTGAGCCGGGACTAGCTACGGCAGATACGCAGTATTTT.

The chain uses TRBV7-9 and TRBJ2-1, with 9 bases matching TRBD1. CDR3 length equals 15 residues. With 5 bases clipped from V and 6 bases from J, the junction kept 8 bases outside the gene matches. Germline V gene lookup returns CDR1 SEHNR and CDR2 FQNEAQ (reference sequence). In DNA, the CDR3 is TGTGCCAGCAGCGACTACAGGGGGCGCATCAATGAGCAGTTCTTC. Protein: CASSDYRGRINEQFF.

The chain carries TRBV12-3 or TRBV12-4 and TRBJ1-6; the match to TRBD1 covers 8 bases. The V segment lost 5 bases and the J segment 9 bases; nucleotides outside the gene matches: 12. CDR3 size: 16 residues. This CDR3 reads CASSPHWTGSSSPLHF. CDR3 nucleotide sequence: TGTGCCAGCAGTCCTCACTGGACAGGGAGTTCTTCACCCCTCCACTTT.

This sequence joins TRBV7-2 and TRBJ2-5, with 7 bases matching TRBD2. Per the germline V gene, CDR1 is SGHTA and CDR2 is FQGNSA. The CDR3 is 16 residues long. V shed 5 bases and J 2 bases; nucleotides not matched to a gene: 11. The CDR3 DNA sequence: TGTGCCAGCAGCCCGTCGTTGGCTAGCGGTCAAGAGACCCAGTACTTC. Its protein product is CASSPSLASGQETQYF.